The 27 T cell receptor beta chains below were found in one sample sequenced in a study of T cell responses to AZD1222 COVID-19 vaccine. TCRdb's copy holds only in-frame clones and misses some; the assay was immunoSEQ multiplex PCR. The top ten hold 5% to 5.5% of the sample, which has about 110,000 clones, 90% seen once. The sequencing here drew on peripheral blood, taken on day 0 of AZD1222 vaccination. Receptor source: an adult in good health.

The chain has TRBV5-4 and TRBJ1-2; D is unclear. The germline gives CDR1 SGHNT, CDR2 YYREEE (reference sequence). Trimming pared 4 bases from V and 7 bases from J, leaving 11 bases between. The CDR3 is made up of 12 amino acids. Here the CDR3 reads CASSLDTRGYTF. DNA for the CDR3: TGTGCCAGCAGCCTTGACACCCGTGGCTACACCTTC.

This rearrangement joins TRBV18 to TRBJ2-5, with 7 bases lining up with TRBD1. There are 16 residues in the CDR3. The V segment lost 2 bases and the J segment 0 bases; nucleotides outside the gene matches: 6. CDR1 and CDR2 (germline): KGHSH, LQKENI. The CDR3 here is CASSPRGQSNQETQYF. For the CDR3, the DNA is TGTGCCAGCTCACCAAGGGGACAGTCGAACCAAGAGACCCAGTACTTC.

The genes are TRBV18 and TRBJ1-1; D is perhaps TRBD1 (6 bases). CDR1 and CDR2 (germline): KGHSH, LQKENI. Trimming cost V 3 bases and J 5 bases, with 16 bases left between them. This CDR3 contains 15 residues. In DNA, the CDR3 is TGTGCCAGCTCACCGAACCAGGGGCGTGGGACTGAAGCTTTCTTT. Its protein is CASSPNQGRGTEAFF.

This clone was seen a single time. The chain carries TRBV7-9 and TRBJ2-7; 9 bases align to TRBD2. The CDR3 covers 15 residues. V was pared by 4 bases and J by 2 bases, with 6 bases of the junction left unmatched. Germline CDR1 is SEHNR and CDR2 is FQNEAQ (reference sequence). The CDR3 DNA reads TGTGCCAGCAGCTCTAGGACTAGCGCCGCCTACGAGCAGTACTTC. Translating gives CASSSRTSAAYEQYF.

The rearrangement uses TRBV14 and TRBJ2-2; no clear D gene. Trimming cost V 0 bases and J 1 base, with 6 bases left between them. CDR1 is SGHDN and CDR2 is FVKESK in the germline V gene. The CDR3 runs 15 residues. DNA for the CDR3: TGTGCCAGCAGCCAAGAAACCATGAACACCGGGGAGCTGTTTTTT. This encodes CASSQETMNTGELFF.

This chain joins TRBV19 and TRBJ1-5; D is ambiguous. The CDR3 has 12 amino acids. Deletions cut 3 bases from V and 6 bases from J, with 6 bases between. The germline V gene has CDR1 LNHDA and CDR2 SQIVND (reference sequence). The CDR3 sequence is CASSIIRQPQHF. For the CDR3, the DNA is TGTGCCAGTAGTATTATTCGTCAGCCCCAGCATTTT.

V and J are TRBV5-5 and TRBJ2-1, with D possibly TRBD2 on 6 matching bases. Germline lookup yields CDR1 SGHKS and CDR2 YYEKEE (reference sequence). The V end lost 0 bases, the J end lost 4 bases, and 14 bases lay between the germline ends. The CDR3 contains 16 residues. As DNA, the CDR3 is TGTGCCAGCAGCTTGGCCCTGGGGGAGGTGTACAATGAGCAGTTCTTC. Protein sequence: CASSLALGEVYNEQFF.

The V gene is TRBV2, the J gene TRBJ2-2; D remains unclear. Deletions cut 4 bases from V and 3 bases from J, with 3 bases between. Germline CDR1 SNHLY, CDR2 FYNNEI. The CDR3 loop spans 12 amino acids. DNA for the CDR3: TGTGCCAGCAGTGCAGACACCGGGGAGCTGTTTTTT. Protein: CASSADTGELFF.

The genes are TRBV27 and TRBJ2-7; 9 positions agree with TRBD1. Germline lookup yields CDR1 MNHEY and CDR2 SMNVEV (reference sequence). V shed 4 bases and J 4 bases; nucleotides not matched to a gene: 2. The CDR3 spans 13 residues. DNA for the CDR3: TGTGCCAGCAGTTCTGGACAGGGGTACGAGCAGTACTTC. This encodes CASSSGQGYEQYF.

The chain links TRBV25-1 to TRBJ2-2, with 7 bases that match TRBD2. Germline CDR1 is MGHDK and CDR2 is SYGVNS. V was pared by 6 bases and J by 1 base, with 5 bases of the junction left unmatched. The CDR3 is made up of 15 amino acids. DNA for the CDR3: TGTGCCAGCAGGGGTAGCGGGTTGAACACCGGGGAGCTGTTTTTT. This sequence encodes CASRGSGLNTGELFF.

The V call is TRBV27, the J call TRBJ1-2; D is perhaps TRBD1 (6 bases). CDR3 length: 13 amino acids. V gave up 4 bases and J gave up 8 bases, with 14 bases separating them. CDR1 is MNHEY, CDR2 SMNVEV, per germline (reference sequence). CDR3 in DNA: TGTGCCAGCAGTTGGACAGTAGGTCGCGGCTACACCTTC. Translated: CASSWTVGRGYTF.

Here the CDR3 reads CASSPWTSFSTDTQYF. CDR3 nucleotide sequence: TGTGCCAGCAGCCCCTGGACTAGTTTCAGTACAGATACGCAGTATTTT. The chain employs TRBV2 and TRBJ2-3; TRBD2 aligns across 7 bases. Trimming cost V 6 bases and J 3 bases; bases outside gene matches: 12. CDR1 is SNHLY, CDR2 FYNNEI, per germline. The CDR3 is made up of 16 amino acids.

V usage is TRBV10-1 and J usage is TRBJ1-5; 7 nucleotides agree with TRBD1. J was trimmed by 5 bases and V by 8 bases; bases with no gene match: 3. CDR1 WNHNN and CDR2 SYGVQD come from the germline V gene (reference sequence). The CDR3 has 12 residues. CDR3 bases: TGCGCCAGCTCCGACAGGGATCAGCCCCAGCATTTT. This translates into CASSDRDQPQHF.

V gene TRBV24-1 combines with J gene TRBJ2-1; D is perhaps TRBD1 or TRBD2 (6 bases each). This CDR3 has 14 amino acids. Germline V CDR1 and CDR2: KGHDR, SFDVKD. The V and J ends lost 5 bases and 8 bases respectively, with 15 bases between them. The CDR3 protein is CATSGTAGGDEQFF. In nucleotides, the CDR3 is TGTGCCACCAGTGGGACAGCCGGGGGCGATGAGCAGTTCTTC.

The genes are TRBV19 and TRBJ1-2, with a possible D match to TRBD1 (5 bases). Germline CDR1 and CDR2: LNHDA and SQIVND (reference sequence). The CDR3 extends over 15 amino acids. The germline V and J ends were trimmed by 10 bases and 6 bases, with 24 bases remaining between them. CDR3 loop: CATRDGLRAWHGYTF. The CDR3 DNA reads TGTGCCACCCGGGACGGGCTAAGGGCTTGGCATGGCTACACCTTC.

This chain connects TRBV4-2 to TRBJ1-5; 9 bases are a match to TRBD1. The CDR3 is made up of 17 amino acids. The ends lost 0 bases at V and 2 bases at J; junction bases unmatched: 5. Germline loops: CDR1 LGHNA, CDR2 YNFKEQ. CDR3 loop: CASSQDLGQGGNQPQHF. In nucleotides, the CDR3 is TGTGCCAGCAGCCAAGATCTGGGACAGGGAGGCAATCAGCCCCAGCATTTT.

The CDR3 sequence is CASSQADRGETNGYTF. The CDR3 DNA sequence: TGTGCCAGCAGCCAAGCCGACAGGGGCGAGACTAATGGCTACACCTTC. This chain links TRBV3-1 (or the pseudogene TRBV3-2) with TRBJ1-2; 8 bases map to TRBD1. With V trimmed by 1 base and J by 6 bases, 10 bases remained unmatched. Germline values: CDR1 LGHDT, CDR2 YNNKEL (reference sequence). The CDR3 sequence is 16 residues long.

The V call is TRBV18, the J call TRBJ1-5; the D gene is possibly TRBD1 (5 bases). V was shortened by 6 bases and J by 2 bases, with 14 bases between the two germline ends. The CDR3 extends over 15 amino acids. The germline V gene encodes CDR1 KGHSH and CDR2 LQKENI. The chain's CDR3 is CASSSGGMGNQPQHF. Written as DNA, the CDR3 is TGTGCCAGCTCCTCGGGGGGAATGGGCAATCAGCCCCAGCATTTT.

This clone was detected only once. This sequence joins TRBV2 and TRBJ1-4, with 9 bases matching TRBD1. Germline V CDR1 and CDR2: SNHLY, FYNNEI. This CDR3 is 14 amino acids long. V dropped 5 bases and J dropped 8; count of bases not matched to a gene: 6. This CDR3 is CASSIQGAREKLFF. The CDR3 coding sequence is TGTGCCAGCAGTATACAGGGGGCACGGGAAAAACTGTTTTTT. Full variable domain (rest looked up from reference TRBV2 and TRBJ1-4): EPEVTQTPSHQVTQMGQEVILRCVPISNHLYFYWYRQILGQKVEFLVSFYNNEISEKSEIFDDQFSVERPDGSNFTLKIRSTKLEDSAMYFCASSIQGAREKLFFGSGTQLSVL.

Written as DNA, the CDR3 is TGTGCCAGCAGCCAAGTGATGGGACAGGGAATCGGTACGCAGTATTTT. Translating it yields CASSQVMGQGIGTQYF. This rearrangement joins TRBV4-2 to TRBJ2-3; 9 bases are shared with TRBD1. With V trimmed by 1 base and J by 8 bases, 10 bases remained unmatched. The CDR3 totals 16 residues. In germline, CDR1 is LGHNA, CDR2 YNFKEQ.

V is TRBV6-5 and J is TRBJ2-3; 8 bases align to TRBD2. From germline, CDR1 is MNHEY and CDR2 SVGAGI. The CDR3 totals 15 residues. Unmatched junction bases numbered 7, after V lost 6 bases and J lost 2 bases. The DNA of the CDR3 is TGTGCCAGCAGAGTACTAGCGGAGAACACAGATACGCAGTATTTT. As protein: CASRVLAENTDTQYF.

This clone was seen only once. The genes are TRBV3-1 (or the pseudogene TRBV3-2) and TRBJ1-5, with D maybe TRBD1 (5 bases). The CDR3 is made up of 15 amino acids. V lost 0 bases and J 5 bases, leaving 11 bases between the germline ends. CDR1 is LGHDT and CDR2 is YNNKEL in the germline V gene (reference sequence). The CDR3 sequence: CASSQDSRVDQPQHF. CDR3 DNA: TGTGCCAGCAGCCAAGACTCCAGGGTAGATCAGCCCCAGCATTTT.

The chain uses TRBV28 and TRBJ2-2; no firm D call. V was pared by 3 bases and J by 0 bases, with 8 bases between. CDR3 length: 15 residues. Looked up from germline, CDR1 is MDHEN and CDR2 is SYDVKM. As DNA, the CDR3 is TGTGCCAGCAGTTTGGGCGGTTCGAACACCGGGGAGCTGTTTTTT. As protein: CASSLGGSNTGELFF.

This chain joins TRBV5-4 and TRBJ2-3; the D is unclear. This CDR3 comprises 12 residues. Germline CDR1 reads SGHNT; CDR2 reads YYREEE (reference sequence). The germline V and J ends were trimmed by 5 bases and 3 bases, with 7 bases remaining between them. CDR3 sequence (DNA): TGTGCCAGCAGGGGTGGAACAGATACGCAGTATTTT. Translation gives CASRGGTDTQYF.

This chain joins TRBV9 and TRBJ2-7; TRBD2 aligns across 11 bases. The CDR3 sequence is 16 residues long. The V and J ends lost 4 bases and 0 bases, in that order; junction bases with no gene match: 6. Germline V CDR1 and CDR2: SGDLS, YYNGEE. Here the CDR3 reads CASSLGTSGGSYEQYF. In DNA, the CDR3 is TGTGCCAGCAGCCTCGGGACTAGCGGCGGCTCCTACGAGCAGTACTTC. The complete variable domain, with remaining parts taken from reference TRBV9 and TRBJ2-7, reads DSGVTQTPKHLITATGQRVTLRCSPRSGDLSVYWYQQSLDQGLQFLIQYYNGEERAKGNILERFSAQQFPDLHSELNLSSLELGDSALYFCASSLGTSGGSYEQYFGPGTRLTVT.

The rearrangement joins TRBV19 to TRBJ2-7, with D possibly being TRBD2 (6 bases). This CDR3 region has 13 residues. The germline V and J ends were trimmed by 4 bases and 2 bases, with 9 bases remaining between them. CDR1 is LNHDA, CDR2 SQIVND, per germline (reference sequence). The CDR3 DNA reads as TGTGCCAGTAGTAGCGGGGTGACCTACGAGCAGTACTTC. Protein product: CASSSGVTYEQYF.

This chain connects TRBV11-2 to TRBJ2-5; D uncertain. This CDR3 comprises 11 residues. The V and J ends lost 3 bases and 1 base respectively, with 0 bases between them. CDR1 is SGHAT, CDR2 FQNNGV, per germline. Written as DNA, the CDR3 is TGTGCCAGCAGCTTCCAAGAGACCCAGTACTTC. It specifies CASSFQETQYF. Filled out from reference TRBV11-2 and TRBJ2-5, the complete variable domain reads EAGVAQSPRYKIIEKRQSVAFWCNPISGHATLYWYQQILGQGPKLLIQFQNNGVVDDSQLPKDRFSAERLKGVDSTLKIQPAKLEDSAVYLCASSFQETQYFGPGTRLLVL.